One sample yielded the 6 T cell receptor beta chains listed below, sequenced in a study of blood T cell repertoires in COVID-19. Clones were read by immunoSEQ multiplex PCR, and TCRdb kept only the in-frame ones, dropping some. The sample holds around 300,000 clones; roughly 85% are singletons and the top ten take 2.5% to 3%. What was sequenced was PBMCs or T cells enriched from blood (not recorded which). These receptors were obtained from a woman aged 45-65 years who had recovered from COVID-19.

The chain couples TRBV19 to TRBJ1-5, with TRBD1 matching over 8 bases. Germline CDR1 is LNHDA and CDR2 is SQIVND (reference sequence). This CDR3 has 16 residues. V lost 5 bases to trimming and J lost 5 bases; unmatched junction nucleotides: 11. The CDR3 region is CASSFPGTGDYQPQHF. As DNA, the CDR3 is TGTGCCAGTAGTTTCCCGGGGACAGGAGACTATCAGCCCCAGCATTTT.

On this clone itself: Other DNA sequences within the sample encode an identical CDR3. For the CDR3, the DNA is TGTGCCTGGAGTGTACGGGGGACGGATACGCAGTATTTT. Its translation: CAWSVRGTDTQYF. The chain links TRBV30 to TRBJ2-3; D is perhaps TRBD2 (6 bases). Trimming took 0 bases from V and 6 from J, leaving 10 bases between them. CDR1 GTSNPN and CDR2 SVGIG come from the germline V gene (reference sequence). The CDR3 extends over 13 amino acids.

The chain joins TRBV5-1 to TRBJ1-5; 7 nucleotides align to TRBD1. In germline, CDR1 is SGHRS, CDR2 YFSETQ. V lost 4 bases and J lost 13; bases outside the gene matches: 11. The CDR3 extends over 13 amino acids. DNA of the CDR3: TGCGCCAGCAGCAGTCAGACAGGGTCCCCTCAGCATTTT. This translates into CASSSQTGSPQHF.

Here the CDR3 reads CASSRQGFGYTF. The CDR3 DNA sequence: TGTGCCAGCAGTCGCCAGGGGTTTGGCTACACCTTC. The chain recombines TRBV28 with TRBJ1-2; D possibly corresponds to TRBD1 (6 bases). Trimming left V 5 bases short and J 7 bases short, with 11 bases between. The CDR3 contains 12 residues. Per germline, CDR1 MDHEN and CDR2 SYDVKM.

This clone was found once. This rearrangement joins TRBV4-1 to TRBJ1-2, with 8 bases lining up with TRBD1. Germline V gives CDR1 MGHRA, CDR2 YSYEKL. There are 13 residues in the CDR3. V lost 2 bases to trimming and J lost 10 bases; unmatched junction nucleotides: 6. The CDR3 DNA follows: TGCGCCAGCAGCCAACCCACAGGGGGGGACTACACCTTC. Its translation: CASSQPTGGDYTF.

The chain is built from TRBV4-1 and TRBJ1-1, with 11 bases that match TRBD1. CDR3 length: 14 residues. V shed 3 bases and J 6 bases; nucleotides not matched to a gene: 3. The germline CDR1 and CDR2 sequences are MGHRA and YSYEKL. CDR3 sequence: CASSQGQGVAEAFF. The CDR3 DNA is TGCGCCAGCAGCCAGGGACAGGGGGTCGCTGAAGCTTTCTTT.